The rows below give T cell receptor beta chains drawn from one sample of a study of regulatory T cells in long-lasting Graves disease. One entry per CDR3 protein results from TCRdb running MiXCR on the multiplex PCR reads. This table holds approximately 400,000 distinct CDR3 sequences, around 11% found once. The same specimen was also included in a second study, on T cells in Graves' hyperthyroidism and ophthalmopathy.

The specimen comprised peripheral blood mononuclear cells (PBMCs), sampled at new diagnosis, from a patient treated with antithyroid drugs. Every receptor here comes from a woman in her late teens or twenties with Graves disease. Both conserved end residues are part of each CDR3. A D gene is named only where the DNA matches it firmly. The size entry is marked missing in some rows and otherwise reads once, few, many or a size class.

v_call: TRBV11-2
d_call: .
j_call: TRBJ1-1
clone_size: many
cdr3_aa: CASSRTGERWEAFF
cdr3_nt: TGTGCCAGCAGCCGGACCGGGGAGAGGTGGGAAGCTTTCTTT

v_call: TRBV28
d_call: .
j_call: TRBJ1-5
clone_size: many
cdr3_aa: CASSLLSASLQPQHF
cdr3_nt: TGTGCCAGCAGTTTACTATCGGCTTCGTTGCAGCCCCAGCATTTT

v_call: TRBV2
d_call: TRBD2
j_call: TRBJ2-5
clone_size: many
cdr3_aa: CASRKTSGGPETQYF
cdr3_nt: TGTGCCAGCAGAAAAACTAGCGGGGGGCCGGAGACCCAGTACTTC

v_call: TRBV7-3
d_call: .
j_call: TRBJ2-2
clone_size: .
cdr3_aa: CASSQYASANTGKLFF
cdr3_nt: TGTGCCAGCAGCCAATATGCTAGCGCGAACACCGGGAAGCTGTTTTTT

v_call: TRBV3-1
d_call: .
j_call: TRBJ1-2
clone_size: many
cdr3_aa: CASSQGGGRGYTF
cdr3_nt: TGTGCCAGCAGCCAAGGGGGAGGGAGAGGCTACACCTTC

v_call: TRBV7-2
d_call: .
j_call: TRBJ1-6
clone_size: .
cdr3_aa: CASGPKRTRAPLHF
cdr3_nt: TGTGCCAGCGGACCCAAACGGACGAGGGCACCCCTCCACTTT

v_call: TRBV27
d_call: TRBD2
j_call: TRBJ2-2
clone_size: .
cdr3_aa: CASSGGAYGELFF
cdr3_nt: TGTGCCAGCAGCGGGGGGGCGTACGGGGAGCTGTTTTTT

v_call: TRBV19
d_call: .
j_call: TRBJ1-1
clone_size: many
cdr3_aa: CASSKRGGEAFF
cdr3_nt: TGTGCCAGTAGCAAGAGGGGCGGGGAAGCTTTCTTT

v_call: TRBV6-1
d_call: .
j_call: TRBJ2-7
clone_size: few
cdr3_aa: CASRDSSSEQYF
cdr3_nt: TGTGCCAGCAGAGATAGTAGCTCCGAGCAGTACTTC

v_call: TRBV7-9
d_call: .
j_call: TRBJ2-5
clone_size: many
cdr3_aa: CASSLRARQETQYF
cdr3_nt: TGTGCCAGCAGCCTTCGAGCGAGGCAAGAGACCCAGTACTTC

v_call: TRBV7-9
d_call: TRBD1
j_call: TRBJ2-1
clone_size: many
cdr3_aa: CASSARDSNEQFF
cdr3_nt: TGTGCCAGCAGCGCCCGGGACAGCAATGAGCAGTTCTTC

v_call: TRBV4-2
d_call: .
j_call: TRBJ2-5
clone_size: .
cdr3_aa: CASSQELSGGWGQVETQYF
cdr3_nt: TGTGCCAGCAGCCAAGAGCTCTCGGGTGGATGGGGGCAGGTTGAGACCCAGTACTTC

v_call: TRBV14
d_call: .
j_call: TRBJ1-2
clone_size: .
cdr3_aa: CASSQDTAYYGYTF
cdr3_nt: TGTGCCAGCAGCCAAGATACAGCCTACTATGGCTACACCTTC

v_call: TRBV4-3
d_call: .
j_call: TRBJ2-3
clone_size: many
cdr3_aa: CASSQDLAGFTDTQYF
cdr3_nt: TGCGCCAGCAGCCAAGATCTGGCGGGGTTCACAGATACGCAGTATTTT

v_call: TRBV7-3
d_call: TRBD1
j_call: TRBJ2-1
clone_size: .
cdr3_aa: CASSQTGTVETNNEQFF
cdr3_nt: TGTGCCAGCAGCCAAACCGGGACAGTAGAAACAAACAATGAGCAGTTCTTC

v_call: TRBV6-1
d_call: .
j_call: TRBJ2-7
clone_size: many
cdr3_aa: CASSTDNSDFREEYF
cdr3_nt: TGTGCCAGCAGTACAGATAACTCGGACTTTCGTGAAGAGTACTTC

v_call: TRBV6-1
d_call: TRBD2
j_call: TRBJ2-3
clone_size: few
cdr3_aa: CASSKPGLGYTDTQYF
cdr3_nt: TGTGCCAGCAGCAAACCGGGACTAGGATACACAGATACGCAGTATTTT

v_call: TRBV11-2
d_call: .
j_call: TRBJ2-5
clone_size: many
cdr3_aa: CASSAPGLETQYF
cdr3_nt: TGTGCCAGCAGCGCGCCGGGCCTGGAGACCCAGTACTTC

v_call: TRBV24-1
d_call: .
j_call: TRBJ2-7
clone_size: many
cdr3_aa: CATSDSRELAYEQYF
cdr3_nt: TGTGCCACCAGTGATTCACGGGAATTGGCCTACGAGCAGTACTTC

v_call: TRBV7-9
d_call: TRBD1
j_call: TRBJ1-1
clone_size: many
cdr3_aa: CASSPQTGLYTEAFF
cdr3_nt: TGTGCCAGCAGCCCACAGACAGGGTTGTACACTGAAGCTTTCTTT

v_call: TRBV11-2
d_call: TRBD2
j_call: TRBJ2-7
clone_size: many
cdr3_aa: CASSSTSGRAVEQYF
cdr3_nt: TGTGCCAGCAGTTCGACTAGCGGGAGGGCCGTAGAGCAGTACTTC

v_call: TRBV7-3
d_call: .
j_call: TRBJ2-2
clone_size: many
cdr3_aa: CASSSRVGQGLTGELFF
cdr3_nt: TGTGCCAGCAGCTCCCGGGTCGGCCAGGGGCTAACCGGGGAGCTGTTTTTT

v_call: TRBV5-1
d_call: .
j_call: TRBJ1-2
clone_size: few
cdr3_aa: CASSLVGEGYGHTF
cdr3_nt: TGCGCCAGCAGCTTGGTTGGGGAGGGCTATGGCCACACCTTC

v_call: TRBV20-1
d_call: .
j_call: TRBJ1-3
clone_size: many
cdr3_aa: CSASTGTRESTIYF
cdr3_nt: TGCAGTGCTTCTACCGGGACCCGCGAGAGCACCATATATTTT

v_call: TRBV7-8
d_call: .
j_call: TRBJ2-5
clone_size: many
cdr3_aa: CASSLGYGSAQYF
cdr3_nt: TGTGCCAGCAGCTTAGGCTATGGCAGCGCCCAGTACTTC

v_call: TRBV10-3
d_call: TRBD2
j_call: TRBJ2-1
clone_size: .
cdr3_aa: CATFGTGGSNEQSF
cdr3_nt: TGTGCCACCTTCGGGACTGGCGGGAGCAATGAGCAGTCCTTC

v_call: TRBV4-3
d_call: .
j_call: TRBJ2-3
clone_size: many
cdr3_aa: CASSQEEERTDTQYF
cdr3_nt: TGCGCCAGCAGCCAAGAAGAAGAGAGGACAGATACGCAGTATTTT

v_call: TRBV10-1
d_call: .
j_call: TRBJ1-6
clone_size: many
cdr3_aa: CASSVSPWNSPLHF
cdr3_nt: TGCGCCAGCAGTGTTTCCCCTTGGAATTCACCCCTCCACTTT

v_call: TRBV20-1
d_call: TRBD2
j_call: TRBJ2-2
clone_size: few
cdr3_aa: CSATRGGPTGELFF
cdr3_nt: TGCAGTGCTACCCGGGGGGGGCCCACCGGGGAGCTGTTTTTT

v_call: TRBV2
d_call: TRBD1
j_call: TRBJ2-7
clone_size: many
cdr3_aa: CAILRPGQGNEQYF
cdr3_nt: TGTGCCATCTTGAGGCCGGGACAGGGTAACGAGCAGTACTTC

v_call: TRBV15
d_call: TRBD1
j_call: TRBJ2-2
clone_size: .
cdr3_aa: CATHKGDRGPGELFF
cdr3_nt: TGTGCCACCCACAAAGGGGACAGGGGGCCCGGGGAGCTGTTTTTT

v_call: TRBV28
d_call: .
j_call: TRBJ1-2
clone_size: many
cdr3_aa: CASKDSWGPYGYTF
cdr3_nt: TGTGCCAGCAAAGACTCGTGGGGCCCCTATGGCTACACCTTC

v_call: TRBV6-1
d_call: .
j_call: TRBJ2-1
clone_size: many
cdr3_aa: CASRPLPNTYNEQFF
cdr3_nt: TGTGCCAGCAGACCTTTACCGAATACCTACAATGAGCAGTTCTTC

v_call: TRBV11-2
d_call: TRBD2
j_call: TRBJ2-1
clone_size: many
cdr3_aa: CASSPGRGWAGGDNEQFF
cdr3_nt: TGTGCCAGCAGCCCGGGAAGAGGCTGGGCGGGAGGGGACAATGAGCAGTTCTTC

v_call: TRBV28
d_call: .
j_call: TRBJ2-3
clone_size: .
cdr3_aa: CASGSQGVSTDTQYF
cdr3_nt: TGTGCCAGCGGAAGCCAGGGTGTTTCCACAGATACGCAGTATTTT

v_call: TRBV7-6
d_call: .
j_call: TRBJ1-1
clone_size: many
cdr3_aa: CASSSRHTEAFF
cdr3_nt: TGTGCCAGCAGCTCCCGACACACTGAAGCTTTCTTT

v_call: TRBV5-1
d_call: TRBD1
j_call: TRBJ2-5
clone_size: many
cdr3_aa: CASSRTGGVETQYF
cdr3_nt: TGCGCCAGCAGCCGCACAGGGGGCGTGGAGACCCAGTACTTC

v_call: TRBV25-1
d_call: .
j_call: TRBJ2-7
clone_size: many
cdr3_aa: CASSEGAGVCCYEQYF
cdr3_nt: TGTGCCAGCAGTGAAGGTGCAGGAGTTTGTTGCTACGAGCAGTACTTC

v_call: TRBV2
d_call: .
j_call: TRBJ2-1
clone_size: many
cdr3_aa: CASKGWNEQFF
cdr3_nt: TGTGCCAGCAAGGGGTGGAATGAGCAGTTCTTC

v_call: TRBV7-9
d_call: .
j_call: TRBJ2-1
clone_size: .
cdr3_aa: CASSPRDPINEQFF
cdr3_nt: TGTGCCAGCAGCCCGCGGGACCCCATCAATGAGCAGTTCTTC

v_call: TRBV6-1
d_call: .
j_call: TRBJ2-7
clone_size: many
cdr3_aa: CASSSSAVFSYEQYF
cdr3_nt: TGTGCCAGCAGCAGTAGCGCCGTCTTCTCCTACGAGCAGTACTTC

v_call: TRBV4-2
d_call: .
j_call: TRBJ2-1
clone_size: .
cdr3_aa: CASSQDWYNEQFF
cdr3_nt: TGTGCCAGCAGCCAAGACTGGTACAATGAGCAGTTCTTC

v_call: TRBV7-2
d_call: .
j_call: TRBJ1-5
clone_size: .
cdr3_aa: CASSPRTGYQHF
cdr3_nt: TGTGCCAGCAGCCCTAGGACTGGGTACCAGCATTTT

v_call: TRBV3-1
d_call: .
j_call: TRBJ1-1
clone_size: .
cdr3_aa: CPSSQDSLTEVDKNAEAFF
cdr3_nt: TGTCCCAGCAGCCAAGATTCCTTGACAGAGGTCGACAAGAACGCTGAAGCTTTCTTT

v_call: TRBV7-3
d_call: .
j_call: TRBJ1-1
clone_size: .
cdr3_aa: CASSLTGGGDTEAFF
cdr3_nt: TGTGCCAGCAGCTTAACCGGGGGGGGGGACACTGAAGCTTTCTTT

v_call: TRBV7-9
d_call: .
j_call: TRBJ1-6
clone_size: many
cdr3_aa: CASTPPWGLGNSPLHF
cdr3_nt: TGTGCCAGCACCCCCCCGTGGGGACTGGGTAATTCACCCCTCCACTTT

v_call: TRBV19
d_call: TRBD2
j_call: TRBJ2-4
clone_size: few
cdr3_aa: CASMNSGSRGTGIQYF
cdr3_nt: TGTGCCAGTATGAATAGCGGGAGTCGCGGTACGGGCATTCAGTACTTC

v_call: TRBV29-1
d_call: TRBD2
j_call: TRBJ2-5
clone_size: many
cdr3_aa: CSVTRAGAATQYF
cdr3_nt: TGCAGCGTTACTAGAGCGGGGGCGGCGACCCAGTACTTC

v_call: TRBV6-1
d_call: .
j_call: TRBJ2-7
clone_size: many
cdr3_aa: CASSIQGIGEQYF
cdr3_nt: TGTGCCAGCAGCATACAGGGTATTGGGGAGCAGTACTTC

v_call: TRBV9
d_call: .
j_call: TRBJ2-5
clone_size: few
cdr3_aa: CASIDNSGPYLLKRGAQETQYF
cdr3_nt: TGTGCCAGCATCGACAACTCAGGGCCCTACCTTCTTAAACGGGGGGCACAAGAGACCCAGTACTTC

v_call: TRBV12-3/TRBV12-4
d_call: .
j_call: TRBJ2-1
clone_size: .
cdr3_aa: CASSFPGRNEQSF
cdr3_nt: TGTGCCAGCAGTTTCCCGGGACGCAATGAGCAGTCCTTC

v_call: TRBV7-9
d_call: .
j_call: TRBJ1-1
clone_size: many
cdr3_aa: CASSLAGNTEAFF
cdr3_nt: TGTGCCAGCAGCTTAGCAGGGAACACTGAAGCTTTCTTT

v_call: TRBV20-1
d_call: TRBD1
j_call: TRBJ2-5
clone_size: .
cdr3_aa: CSANRGETQYF
cdr3_nt: TGCAGTGCGAACAGGGGAGAGACCCAGTACTTC